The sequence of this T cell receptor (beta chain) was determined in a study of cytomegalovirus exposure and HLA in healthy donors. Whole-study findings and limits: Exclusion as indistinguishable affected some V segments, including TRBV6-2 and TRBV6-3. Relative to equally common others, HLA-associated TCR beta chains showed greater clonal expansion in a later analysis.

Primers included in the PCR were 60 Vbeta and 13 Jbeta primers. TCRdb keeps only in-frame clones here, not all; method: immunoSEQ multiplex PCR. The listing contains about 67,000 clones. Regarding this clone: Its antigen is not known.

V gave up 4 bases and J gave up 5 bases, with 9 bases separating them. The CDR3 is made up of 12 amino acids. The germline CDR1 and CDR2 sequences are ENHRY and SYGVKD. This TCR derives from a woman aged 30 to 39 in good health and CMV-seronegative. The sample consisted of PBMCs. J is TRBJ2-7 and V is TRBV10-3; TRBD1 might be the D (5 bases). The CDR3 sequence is CAISGARDEQYF. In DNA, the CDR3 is TGTGCCATCAGTGGGGCCAGGGACGAGCAGTACTTC.